This T cell receptor (beta chain) was sequenced during a study of STAT3 mutations in large granular lymphocyte leukemia. General study results and limits: At least one immunodominant TCR beta clonotype appeared in every T-cell large granular lymphocyte leukemia patient.

There are a few counts of this clone. Antigen unknown. The protocol was immunoSEQ multiplex PCR, while the TCRdb copy is restricted to in-frame clones and leaves out a portion. The repertoire holds some 30,000 clones, over 65% seen once, with approximately 30% in the top ten. The sequencing input was peripheral blood mononuclear cells. This receptor was identified in a woman between 45 and 65 years old with T-cell large granular lymphocyte leukemia. Some clones in this sample may be carry-over from other donors' samples.

The CDR3 spells CASSTRQGHKYF. CDR3 nucleotide sequence: TGTGCCAGCAGCACGCGACAGGGTCATAAGTACTTC. V and J are TRBV7-8 and TRBJ2-7; 7 bases line up with TRBD1. V was clipped by 5 bases and J by 11 bases; unmatched bases: 9. Germline CDR1 and CDR2: SGHVS and FQNEAQ. The CDR3 has 12 residues.